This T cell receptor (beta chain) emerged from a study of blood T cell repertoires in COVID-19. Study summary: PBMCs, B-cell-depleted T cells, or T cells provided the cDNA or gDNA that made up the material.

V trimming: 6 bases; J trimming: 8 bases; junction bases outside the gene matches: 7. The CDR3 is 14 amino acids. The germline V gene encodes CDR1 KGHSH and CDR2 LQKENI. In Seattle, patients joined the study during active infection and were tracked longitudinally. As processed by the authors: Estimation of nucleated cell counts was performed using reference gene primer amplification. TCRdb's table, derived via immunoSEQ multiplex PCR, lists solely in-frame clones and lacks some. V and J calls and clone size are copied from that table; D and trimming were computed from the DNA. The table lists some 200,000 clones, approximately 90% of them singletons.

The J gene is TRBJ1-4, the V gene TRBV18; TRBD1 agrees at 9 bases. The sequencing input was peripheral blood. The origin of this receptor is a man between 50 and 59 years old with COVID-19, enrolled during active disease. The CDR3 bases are TGTGCCAGCTCCCAACAGGGGGCTGGAGAAAAACTGTTTTTT. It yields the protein CASSQQGAGEKLFF.